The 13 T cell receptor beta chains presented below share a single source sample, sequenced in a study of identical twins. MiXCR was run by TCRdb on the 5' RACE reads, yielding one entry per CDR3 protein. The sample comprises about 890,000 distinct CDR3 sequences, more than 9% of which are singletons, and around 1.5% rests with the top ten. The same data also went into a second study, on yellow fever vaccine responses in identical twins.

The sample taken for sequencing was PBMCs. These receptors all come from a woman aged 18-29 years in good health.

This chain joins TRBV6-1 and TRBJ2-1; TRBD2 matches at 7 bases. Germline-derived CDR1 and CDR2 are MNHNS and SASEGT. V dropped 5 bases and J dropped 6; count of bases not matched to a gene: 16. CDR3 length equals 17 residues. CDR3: CASSRAGGSVRTNEQFF. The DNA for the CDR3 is TGTGCCAGCAGTCGGGCCGGCGGGAGTGTAAGGACCAATGAGCAGTTCTTC.

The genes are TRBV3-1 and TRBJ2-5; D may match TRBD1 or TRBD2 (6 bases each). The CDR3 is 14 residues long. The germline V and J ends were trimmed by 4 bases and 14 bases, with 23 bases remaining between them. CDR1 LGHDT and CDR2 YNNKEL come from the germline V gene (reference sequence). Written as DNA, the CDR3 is TGTGCCAGCAGCCTTAAAGGCGTACGGGGGCCTATTTACTTC. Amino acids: CASSLKGVRGPIYF.

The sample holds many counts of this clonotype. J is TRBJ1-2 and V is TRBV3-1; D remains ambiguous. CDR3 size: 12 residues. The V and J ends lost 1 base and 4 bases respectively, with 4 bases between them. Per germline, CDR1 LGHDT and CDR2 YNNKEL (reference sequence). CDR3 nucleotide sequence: TGTGCCAGCAGCCAAGTCGGCTATGGCTACACCTTC. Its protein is CASSQVGYGYTF.

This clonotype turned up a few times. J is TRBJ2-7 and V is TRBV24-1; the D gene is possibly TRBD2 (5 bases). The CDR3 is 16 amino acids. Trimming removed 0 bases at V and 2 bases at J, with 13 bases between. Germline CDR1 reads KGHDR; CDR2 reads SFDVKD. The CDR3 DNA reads TGTGCCACCAGTGATTTGCTGTTCAGCGGAGCCTACGAGCAGTACGTC. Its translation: CATSDLLFSGAYEQYV.

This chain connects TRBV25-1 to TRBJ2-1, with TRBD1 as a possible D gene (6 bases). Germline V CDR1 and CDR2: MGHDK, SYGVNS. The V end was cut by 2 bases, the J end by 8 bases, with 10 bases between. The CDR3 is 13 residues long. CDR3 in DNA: TGTGCCAGCAGTGAACCAGGGGTCCATGAGCAGTTCTTC. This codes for CASSEPGVHEQFF.

The CDR3 DNA is TGCGCCAGCAGCCTTGACGGTGTGAGCTCCTACGAGCAGTACTTC. Protein sequence: CASSLDGVSSYEQYF. The chain is built from TRBV5-1 and TRBJ2-7; D remains ambiguous. The V gene's germline CDR1 is SGHRS and CDR2 YFSETQ. The CDR3 runs to 15 residues. V lost 4 bases, J lost 0 bases, and 14 bases lay in between.

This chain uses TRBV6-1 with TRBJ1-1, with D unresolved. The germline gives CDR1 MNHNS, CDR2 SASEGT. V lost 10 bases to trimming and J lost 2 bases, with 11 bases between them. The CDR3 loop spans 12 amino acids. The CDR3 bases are TGTGCCACCCTCGTTAGAAACACTGAAGCTTTCTTT. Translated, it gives CATLVRNTEAFF.

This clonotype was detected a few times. The CDR3 DNA reads TGTGCCAGCTCACTAGGACAGGGCTCTAGCTCCTACAATGAGCAGTTCTTC. It yields the protein CASSLGQGSSSYNEQFF. V and J are TRBV18 and TRBJ2-1, with 8 bases lining up with TRBD1. CDR1 and CDR2 (germline): KGHSH, LQKENI. J was trimmed by 0 bases and V by 4 bases; bases with no gene match: 8. The CDR3 consists of 17 residues.

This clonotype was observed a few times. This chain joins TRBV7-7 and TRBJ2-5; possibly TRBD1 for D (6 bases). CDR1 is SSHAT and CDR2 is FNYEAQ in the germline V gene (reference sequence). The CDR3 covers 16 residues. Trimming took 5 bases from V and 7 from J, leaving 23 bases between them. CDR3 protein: CASSPPGQSGMVTQYF. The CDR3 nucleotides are TGTGCCAGCAGCCCCCCCGGACAGTCAGGGATGGTGACCCAGTACTTC.

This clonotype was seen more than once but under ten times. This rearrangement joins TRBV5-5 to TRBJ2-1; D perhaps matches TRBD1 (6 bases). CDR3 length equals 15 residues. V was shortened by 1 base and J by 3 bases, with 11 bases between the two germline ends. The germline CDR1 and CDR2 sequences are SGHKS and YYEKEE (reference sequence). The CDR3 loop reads CASSLRWDNYNEQFF. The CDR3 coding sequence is TGTGCCAGCAGCTTGCGTTGGGACAACTACAATGAGCAGTTCTTC. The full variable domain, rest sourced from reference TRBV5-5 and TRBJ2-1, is DAGVTQSPTHLIKTRGQQVTLRCSPISGHKSVSWYQQVLGQGPQFIFQYYEKEERGRGNFPDRFSARQFPNYSSELNVNALLLGDSALYLCASSLRWDNYNEQFFGPGTRLTVL.

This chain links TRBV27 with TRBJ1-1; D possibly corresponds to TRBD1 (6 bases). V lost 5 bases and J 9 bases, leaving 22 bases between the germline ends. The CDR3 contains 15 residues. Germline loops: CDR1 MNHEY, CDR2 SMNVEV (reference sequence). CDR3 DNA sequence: TGTGCCAGCAGTCGCGGGGGGACATTAAAAGTGCAAGCTTTCTTT. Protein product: CASSRGGTLKVQAFF.

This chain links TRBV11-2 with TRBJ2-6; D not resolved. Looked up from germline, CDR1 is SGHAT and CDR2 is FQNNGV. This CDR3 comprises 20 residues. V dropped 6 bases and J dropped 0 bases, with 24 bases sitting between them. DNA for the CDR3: TGTGCCAGCAGTCGCTCCCCAACCCCGCTTGCCCCCTCTGGGGCCAACGTCCTGACTTTC. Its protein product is CASSRSPTPLAPSGANVLTF.

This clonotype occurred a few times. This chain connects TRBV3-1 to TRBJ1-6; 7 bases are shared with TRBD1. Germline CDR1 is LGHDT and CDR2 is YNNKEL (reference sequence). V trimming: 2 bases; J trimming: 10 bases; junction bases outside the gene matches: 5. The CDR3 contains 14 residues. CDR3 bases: TGTGCCAGCAGCCAAACAGGGGAACAGTCACCCCTCCACTTT. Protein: CASSQTGEQSPLHF.